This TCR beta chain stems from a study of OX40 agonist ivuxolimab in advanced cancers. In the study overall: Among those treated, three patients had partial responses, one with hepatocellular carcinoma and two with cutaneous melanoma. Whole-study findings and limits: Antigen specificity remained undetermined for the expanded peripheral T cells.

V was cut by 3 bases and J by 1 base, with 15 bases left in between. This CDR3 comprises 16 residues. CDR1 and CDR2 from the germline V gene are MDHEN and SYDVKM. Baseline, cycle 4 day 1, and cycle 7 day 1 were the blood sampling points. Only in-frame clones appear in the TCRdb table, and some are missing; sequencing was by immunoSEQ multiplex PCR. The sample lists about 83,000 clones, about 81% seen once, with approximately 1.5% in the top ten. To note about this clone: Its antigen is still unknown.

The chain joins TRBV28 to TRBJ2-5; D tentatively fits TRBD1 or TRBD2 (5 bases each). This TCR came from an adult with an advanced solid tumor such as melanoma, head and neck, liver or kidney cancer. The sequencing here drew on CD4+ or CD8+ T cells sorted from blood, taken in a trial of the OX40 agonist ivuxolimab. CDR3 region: CASSLPQRGAQETQYF. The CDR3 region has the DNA TGTGCCAGCAGTTTGCCCCAACGGGGCGCCCAAGAGACCCAGTACTTC.